One sample yielded the 21 T cell receptor beta chains listed below, sequenced in a study of blood T cell repertoires in COVID-19. Assay used: immunoSEQ multiplex PCR; TCRdb lists only in-frame clones, some missing. The sample includes roughly 260,000 clones, 85% to 90% of them seen just once. The sample taken for sequencing was peripheral blood. Receptors were obtained from a woman between 35 and 50 years old with acute or convalescent COVID-19.

The chain couples TRBV12-3 or TRBV12-4 to TRBJ1-2; 8 bases align to TRBD1. This CDR3 region has 13 residues. Losses at the gene ends were 5 bases for V and 10 bases for J; bases not matched to a gene: 9. The CDR3 region is CASSPPGQESYTF. For the CDR3, the DNA is TGTGCCAGCAGTCCTCCGGGACAGGAGTCCTACACCTTC.

The chain uses TRBV24-1 and TRBJ2-2; TRBD1 matches 8 bases. The ends lost 7 bases at V and 0 bases at J; junction bases unmatched: 3. This CDR3 spans 15 amino acids. The germline CDR1 and CDR2 sequences are KGHDR and SFDVKD. CDR3 sequence: CATSKGQANTGELFF. The CDR3 DNA sequence: TGTGCCACCAGCAAGGGACAGGCGAACACCGGGGAGCTGTTTTTT.

The gene calls are TRBV29-1 and TRBJ2-5, with 8 nucleotides matching TRBD2. V was pared by 4 bases and J by 5 bases, with 6 bases of the junction left unmatched. The CDR3 runs to 13 residues. Germline V gene sequence: CDR1 SQVTM, CDR2 ANQGSEA. The CDR3 protein is CSVAGGLRETQYF. CDR3 sequence (DNA): TGCAGCGTTGCGGGGGGGCTAAGGGAGACCCAGTACTTC.

CDR3 nucleotides: TGTGCCAGTAGTATTATCAGGGGCCCCGGGGATTTGATGTGGAAACTGTTTTTT. Amino acids: CASSIIRGPGDLMWKLFF. The rearrangement joins TRBV19 to TRBJ1-4; D possibly corresponds to TRBD1 (6 bases). This CDR3 has 18 residues. V lost 3 bases, J lost 11 bases, and 28 bases lay in between. The germline V gene has CDR1 LNHDA and CDR2 SQIVND (reference sequence).

The rearrangement links TRBV5-1 to TRBJ1-1; TRBD1 matches 7 bases. The CDR3 length is 13 residues. Germline assignment: CDR1 SGHRS and CDR2 YFSETQ. Germline trimming cut 7 bases from V and 3 bases from J; bases unmatched to any gene: 6. CDR3 sequence reads: CASEATGDTEAFF. CDR3 in DNA: TGCGCCAGCGAAGCCACAGGGGACACTGAAGCTTTCTTT.

V is TRBV6-6 and J is TRBJ1-5; TRBD1 agrees at 7 bases. The CDR3 consists of 16 residues. Germline CDR1 is MNHNY and CDR2 is SVGAGI (reference sequence). V was pared by 5 bases and J by 6 bases, with 13 bases of the junction left unmatched. CDR3 residues: CASSVSGQNFVQPQHF. DNA for the CDR3: TGTGCCAGCAGTGTATCGGGACAGAACTTTGTTCAGCCCCAGCATTTT.

The chain employs TRBV10-3 and TRBJ1-2; no definite D call. In germline, CDR1 is ENHRY, CDR2 SYGVKD. V was clipped by 4 bases and J by 5 bases, with 11 bases between them. The CDR3 sequence is 13 residues long. CDR3 nucleotide sequence: TGTGCCATCAGTGCCGGGGTTTCTTATGGCTACACCTTC. The encoded protein is CAISAGVSYGYTF.

The CDR3 DNA reads as TGTGCCAGCAGCAAAGGGACAGGGGGCCACCACGAGCAGTACGTC. It codes for CASSKGTGGHHEQYV. V usage is TRBV11-2 and J usage is TRBJ2-7; TRBD1 matches at 12 bases. Per germline, CDR1 SGHAT and CDR2 FQNNGV. J gave up 5 bases and V 5 bases, and 7 bases lay outside the gene matches. CDR3 length: 15 residues.

The gene calls are TRBV7-6 and TRBJ2-1, with 7 bases fitting TRBD1. The CDR3 extends over 15 amino acids. Per the germline V gene, CDR1 is SGHVS and CDR2 is FNYEAQ. Trimming cost V 5 bases and J 2 bases; bases outside gene matches: 6. The CDR3 bases are TGTGCCAGCAGCGCGACAGGGTTCGCCTACAATGAGCAGTTCTTC. Translation: CASSATGFAYNEQFF.

J is TRBJ1-4 and V is TRBV5-1; the D gene is possibly TRBD1 (6 bases). The CDR3 sequence is 16 residues long. The germline V and J ends were trimmed by 4 bases and 4 bases, with 17 bases remaining between them. Germline loops: CDR1 SGHRS, CDR2 YFSETQ. This CDR3 reads CASSRLGQRRNEKLFF. The CDR3 DNA is TGCGCCAGCAGCCGCCTCGGACAGCGCCGTAATGAAAAACTGTTTTTT.

V and J are TRBV19 and TRBJ1-5; D perhaps matches TRBD1 (5 bases). Germline loops: CDR1 LNHDA, CDR2 SQIVND (reference sequence). This CDR3 contains 13 residues. Trimming cost V 7 bases and J 6 bases, with 13 bases left between them. Written as DNA, the CDR3 is TGTGCCAGTACCGCAGGGTACAGTCAGCCCCAGCATTTT. Amino acids: CASTAGYSQPQHF.

V and J are TRBV27 and TRBJ2-2, with a possible D match to TRBD1 (6 bases). The V end was cut by 5 bases, the J end by 7 bases, with 14 bases between. CDR1 and CDR2 from the germline V gene are MNHEY and SMNVEV (reference sequence). The CDR3 extends over 14 amino acids. CDR3 nucleotide sequence: TGTGCCAGCAGTATACAGGGAATTGGCGGGGAGCTGTTTTTT. It specifies CASSIQGIGGELFF.

CDR3 region: CASSLAGTGYNVLTF. CDR3 bases: TGTGCCAGCAGCTTAGCCGGGACAGGTTACAACGTCCTGACTTTC. The chain combines TRBV11-2 with TRBJ2-6, with TRBD1 matching over 8 bases. V gave up 1 base and J gave up 9 bases; unmatched junction bases: 5. The CDR3 consists of 15 residues. Germline V gene data show CDR1 as SGHAT and CDR2 as FQNNGV.

With respect to this clone: At one of its ends the junction is not consistent with the germline gene, which may arise from a read error. The V call is TRBV19, the J call TRBJ2-3; TRBD2 matches at 9 bases. CDR1 and CDR2 from the germline V gene are LNHDA and SQIVND (reference sequence). The CDR3 has 15 amino acids. The CDR3 sequence is CASSIGRGGLDRQYF. CDR3 in DNA: TGTGCCAGTAGTATCGGGCGGGGGGGCCTGGATAGGCAGTATTTT.

The chain uses TRBV10-1 and TRBJ2-1, with TRBD2 matching 8 bases. Looked up from germline, CDR1 is WNHNN and CDR2 is SYGVQD (reference sequence). The CDR3 is 15 amino acids. The J segment lost 4 bases and the V segment lost 5 bases, leaving 7 bases of the junction unmatched. CDR3 loop: CASSSAGGGYNEQFF. In nucleotides, the CDR3 is TGCGCCAGCAGTTCTGCGGGGGGCGGGTACAATGAGCAGTTCTTC.

This sequence joins TRBV19 and TRBJ2-3; 8 positions match TRBD1. The V segment lost 10 bases and the J segment 4 bases; nucleotides outside the gene matches: 13. CDR1 and CDR2 (germline): LNHDA, SQIVND (reference sequence). This CDR3 spans 15 amino acids. The CDR3 coding sequence is TGTGCCACCACACCCTCAGGGGGCCGAGCAGATACGCAGTATTTT. As protein: CATTPSGGRADTQYF.

The rearrangement links TRBV6-1 to TRBJ2-1; TRBD2 agrees at 9 bases. The CDR3 is made up of 16 amino acids. From germline, CDR1 is MNHNS and CDR2 SASEGT. J gave up 7 bases and V 4 bases, and 11 bases lay outside the gene matches. The CDR3 nucleotides are TGTGCCAGCAGTGCCATCTCGGGCGGGGGGGCGAATGAGCAGTTCTTC. Protein: CASSAISGGGANEQFF.

The chain employs TRBV27 and TRBJ1-2, with D possibly being TRBD1 (6 bases). V gave up 2 bases and J gave up 2 bases, with 21 bases separating them. CDR1 is MNHEY, CDR2 SMNVEV, per germline (reference sequence). The CDR3 totals 18 residues. The CDR3 DNA reads as TGTGCCAGCAGTTTACCCCGGGACACCTTGGACCAGAACTATGGCTACACCTTC. Its protein is CASSLPRDTLDQNYGYTF.

As DNA, the CDR3 is TGTGCCAGCGGACTAGCGGGGATCAATGAGCAGTTCTTC. It codes for CASGLAGINEQFF. The rearrangement joins TRBV27 to TRBJ2-1, with TRBD2 matching 12 bases. The trim removed 8 bases at V and 6 bases at J, leaving 2 bases unmatched. The CDR3 consists of 13 residues. CDR1 and CDR2 (germline): MNHEY, SMNVEV (reference sequence).

This chain connects TRBV11-3 to TRBJ2-3; TRBD2 agrees at 14 bases. CDR1 and CDR2 (germline): SGHNT, YENEEA. V shed 5 bases and J 1 base; nucleotides not matched to a gene: 2. CDR3 length: 16 residues. The CDR3 region has the DNA TGTGCCAGCAGCGTGGGACTAGCGGGGGGCACAGATACGCAGTATTTT. It translates to CASSVGLAGGTDTQYF. Full variable domain (outside the CDR3, taken from reference TRBV11-3 and TRBJ2-3): EAGVVQSPRYKIIEKKQPVAFWCNPISGHNTLYWYLQNLGQGPELLIRYENEEAVDDSQLPKDRFSAERLKGVDSTLKIQPAELGDSAVYLCASSVGLAGGTDTQYFGPGTRLTVL.

The V gene is TRBV12-3 or TRBV12-4, the J gene TRBJ1-4; D possibly corresponds to TRBD1 (5 bases). V lost 3 bases and J 10 bases, leaving 12 bases between the germline ends. The CDR3 sequence is 13 residues long. CDR3 protein: CASSLGGVGKLFF. Here the CDR3 DNA reads TGTGCCAGCAGTTTGGGAGGGGTGGGAAAACTGTTTTTT.